This T cell receptor beta chain stems from a study of blood T cell repertoires in COVID-19 (TCRdb year 2020). About the full investigation: The collaborator samples originated in the United States, Italy and Spain and spanned the acute and convalescent phases of COVID-19. Sample metadata almost always included a de-identified subject ID, COVID-19 status, age in years and sex. The samples were drawn from two sources: the first 160 participants of the ongoing ImmuneRACE study, and 1,000 to 1,500 subjects contributed by 6 global collaborators. The repertoires were released in a freely available public database meant as a resource for research on the immune response to SARS-CoV-2. Deeply sampled blood TCRbeta repertoires from subjects exposed to, actively infected with, or recovered from COVID-19 were included in the dataset. Where available, HLA class I and class II types were taken from metadata supplied by the sample provider and were not determined by assay-based typing. The prospective study material was composed of cDNA or gDNA derived from T cells, B-cell-depleted T cells, or PBMCs.

The collaborating institutions used their own protocols to collect whole blood in K2EDTA tubes. Collaborator samples were shipped for TCRbeta analysis as frozen whole blood, isolated PBMCs, or DNA extracted from either sample type. The immunoSEQ Assay, a bias-controlled multiplex PCR, was used to amplify TCRbeta CDR3 regions from genomic DNA. The study's own analysis went as follows. The number of nucleated cells in each sample was estimated from the amplification of reference gene primers within the assay. To quantify the absolute abundance of each unique TCRbeta CDR3 rearrangement, sequence reads were collapsed and filtered. For each sample, productive Simpson clonality was calculated as the square root of Simpson's diversity index over productive rearrangements. TCRdb took over this immuneACCESS table, retaining in-frame rearrangements with V and J assigned. Such tables are incomplete; in checked studies, under half of the missing clones stem from an unresolved V gene, and the remainder is unexplained. The DNA was the basis for D and trimming; V, J and clone size are from that table. Counted in this sample were fewer than 400,000 clones; around 83% of them appeared once. The ten largest clones take up 2.5% to 3.5% of the sample.

For this clone: Its antigen is currently not known. Base qualities are missing; no much larger clone stands one base away.

The germline V gene supplies CDR1 KGHSH and CDR2 LQKENI. From the cysteine up to the phenylalanine, the CDR3 has a length of 16 residues. Only CDR3 DNA is held: 48 bases, read in frame from base 1. V and J are truncated by 5 bases and 0 bases respectively, leaving an intervening sequence of 14 bases. What the study reported, not specific to this receptor: The amount of clinical and demographic metadata varied by source and participant and was provided uncurated.

The chain is assembled from TRBV18 and TRBJ1-3; D gene: possibly TRBD1, on 6 matching bases. The sample was peripheral blood. This receptor was identified in a young man with active or convalescent COVID-19. At the DNA level, the sequence is TGTGCCAGCTCAGTCGGGACACAGAGCTCTGGAAACACCATATATTTT. Its coded protein is CASSVGTQSSGNTIYF.